These 15 T cell receptor beta chains came from one sample sequenced in a study of Graves' ophthalmopathy and Graves' hyperthyroidism. Using RNA transcripts, the TCR beta CDR3 regions were amplified. The first round was an RT-PCR with HTBI primers, and the second round was a multiplex PCR. MiXCR, applied by TCRdb to the multiplex PCR reads, yields one record per CDR3 protein. Of about 600,000 distinct CDR3 sequences in the sample, under 45% were seen once. Sequencing was carried out using peripheral blood or thyroid tissue (not recorded which). These receptors were obtained from an adult man with Graves' hyperthyroidism.

This clonotype has just a few counts. The chain uses TRBV9 and TRBJ1-6; D gene uncertain. V gave up 4 bases and J gave up 6 bases, with 14 bases separating them. Looked up from germline, CDR1 is SGDLS and CDR2 is YYNGEE. There are 15 residues in the CDR3. In DNA form, the CDR3 reads TGTGCCAGCAGCCCGGAGGGTGGGCGTAATTCACCCCTCCACTTT. Translated, it gives CASSPEGGRNSPLHF. The full variable domain, its missing parts supplied by reference TRBV9 and TRBJ1-6, is DSGVTQTPKHLITATGQRVTLRCSPRSGDLSVYWYQQSLDQGLQFLIQYYNGEERAKGNILERFSAQQFPDLHSELNLSSLELGDSALYFCASSPEGGRNSPLHFGNGTRLTVT.

This chain connects TRBV20-1 to TRBJ1-2, with D tentatively TRBD1 (6 bases). The length of the CDR3 is 12 residues. Trimming left V 5 bases short and J 8 bases short, with 15 bases between. Germline loops: CDR1 DFQATT, CDR2 SNEGSKA (reference sequence). As DNA, the CDR3 is TGCAGTGCTCAGGGGAAAGAGCGGGGCTACACCTTC. This encodes CSAQGKERGYTF.

This chain links TRBV10-3 with TRBJ1-6; perhaps TRBD1 as D (5 bases). CDR1 is ENHRY and CDR2 is SYGVKD in the germline V gene. Trimming cost V 10 bases and J 0 bases, with 13 bases left between them. The CDR3 totals 15 residues. CDR3 sequence (DNA): TGTGCCAGCAGGGACGGTAGCTCCTATAATTCACCCCTCCACTTT. Its protein is CASRDGSSYNSPLHF.

Ten or more counts support this clonotype. This chain links TRBV28 with TRBJ2-7, with D unclear. With 10 bases removed from V and 7 bases from J, the gap between germline ends came to 17 bases. This CDR3 region has 12 residues. Per germline, CDR1 MDHEN and CDR2 SYDVKM. As DNA, the CDR3 is TGTGCCACCTCCTCTGAGTCGGGTGAGCAGTACTTC. Translation gives CATSSESGEQYF.

This clonotype was counted only a few times. CDR3 nucleotides: TGTGCCAGCAGCTCTGAGTACAGAAACCTCTCCTACGAGCAGTACTTC. Translating it yields CASSSEYRNLSYEQYF. This chain connects TRBV11-1 to TRBJ2-7; D gene unclear. This CDR3 is 16 amino acids long. Germline V gene data show CDR1 as SGHAT and CDR2 as FQDESV (reference sequence). V was shortened by 4 bases and J by 0 bases, with 16 bases between the two germline ends.

This clonotype was detected only a few times. The chain uses TRBV29-1 and TRBJ2-7, with 7 nucleotides matching TRBD1. The CDR3 is 16 residues long. Germline loops: CDR1 SQVTM, CDR2 ANQGSEA. V dropped 3 bases and J dropped 0; count of bases not matched to a gene: 11. CDR3 sequence reads: CSVDPDYRGFSYEQYF. The CDR3 DNA reads as TGCAGCGTTGATCCGGATTACAGGGGCTTCTCCTACGAGCAGTACTTC.

Note on this clonotype: Just one base apart from a much larger clone, this may be a read error. This rearrangement joins TRBV6-6 to TRBJ1-1, with no clear D. The CDR3 length is 14 residues. Germline-derived CDR1 and CDR2 are MNHNY and SVGAGI (reference sequence). The ends were cut back, 6 bases at V and 2 bases at J, with 13 bases in the middle. The CDR3 region is CASSHTRANTEAFF. The CDR3 DNA is TGTGCCAGCAGCCATACAAGAGCAAACACTGAAGCTTTCTTT.

Points on this clonotype: One junction end disagrees with the germline gene, perhaps due to a read error. The rearrangement joins TRBV7-9 to TRBJ2-3; 9 positions match TRBD2. CDR3 length equals 16 residues. The V gene's germline CDR1 is SEHNR and CDR2 FQNEAQ (reference sequence). The CDR3 reads CASSLAGREGRDTQYF. For the CDR3, the DNA is TGCGCCAGCAGCTTGGCCGGGCGGGAGGGCCGGGATACGCAGTATTTT.

With regard to this clonotype: Since a much larger clone is just one base distant, this may be a read error. The gene calls are TRBV10-3 and TRBJ2-7, with TRBD1 identical over 8 bases. There are 15 residues in the CDR3. Unmatched junction bases numbered 10, after V lost 3 bases and J lost 6 bases. In germline, CDR1 is ENHRY, CDR2 SYGVKD. CDR3 sequence (DNA): TGTGCCATCAGTGAAGTTACAGGGGGGATCTCCGAGCAGTACTTC. Protein sequence: CAISEVTGGISEQYF.

This clonotype was found many times. The V gene is TRBV2, the J gene TRBJ2-5, with D unresolved. The CDR3 totals 13 residues. CDR1 and CDR2 (germline): SNHLY, FYNNEI. V was pared by 9 bases and J by 4 bases, with 15 bases between. CDR3: CASSTHGRETQYF. The DNA for the CDR3 is TGTGCCAGTTCGACGCATGGCCGAGAGACCCAGTACTTC. The variable domain in full, completed from reference TRBV2 and TRBJ2-5, reads EPEVTQTPSHQVTQMGQEVILRCVPISNHLYFYWYRQILGQKVEFLVSFYNNEISEKSEIFDDQFSVERPDGSNFTLKIRSTKLEDSAMYFCASSTHGRETQYFGPGTRLLVL.

The genes are TRBV19 and TRBJ2-5, with TRBD2 identical over 8 bases. Trimming took 4 bases from V and 5 from J; bases not matched to a gene: 6. The CDR3 has 14 amino acids. In germline, CDR1 is LNHDA, CDR2 SQIVND (reference sequence). The CDR3 reads CASSTKRERETQYF. CDR3 nucleotide sequence: TGTGCCAGTAGTACCAAGCGGGAGAGGGAGACCCAGTACTTC. The full variable domain, its missing parts supplied by reference TRBV19 and TRBJ2-5, is DGGITQSPKYLFRKEGQNVTLSCEQNLNHDAMYWYRQDPGQGLRLIYYSQIVNDFQKGDIAEGYSVSREKKESFPLTVTSAQKNPTAFYLCASSTKRERETQYFGPGTRLLVL.

The chain is built from TRBV27 and TRBJ1-1, with a possible D match to TRBD1 (5 bases). V shed 0 bases and J shed 0 bases, with 11 bases lying between them. Looked up from germline, CDR1 is MNHEY and CDR2 is SMNVEV (reference sequence). The length of the CDR3 is 16 residues. CDR3 sequence: CASSLSRGLLNTEAFF. In DNA, the CDR3 is TGTGCCAGCAGTTTATCACGGGGACTTCTGAACACTGAAGCTTTCTTT.

This clonotype was seen repeatedly, ten times or more. The rearrangement links TRBV4-2 to TRBJ1-6; unclear D gene. Per the germline V gene, CDR1 is LGHNA and CDR2 is YNFKEQ. The CDR3 runs to 14 residues. The V end lost 0 bases, the J end lost 9 bases, and 9 bases lay between the germline ends. CDR3 region: CASSQEGETSPLHF. In DNA, the CDR3 is TGTGCCAGCAGCCAAGAAGGTGAGACTTCACCCCTCCACTTT.

This chain uses TRBV25-1 with TRBJ1-1; D is ambiguous. Germline V gene sequence: CDR1 MGHDK, CDR2 SYGVNS. This CDR3 comprises 16 residues. Trimming took 4 bases from V and 7 from J, leaving 22 bases between them. The CDR3 coding sequence is TGTGCCAGCAGTGCTAGAGACCTTAGGGCGGAGTTTGAAGCTTTCTTT. This encodes CASSARDLRAEFEAFF. Complete variable domain (other parts from reference TRBV25-1 and TRBJ1-1): EADIYQTPRYLVIGTGKKITLECSQTMGHDKMYWYQQDPGMELHLIHYSYGVNSTEKGDLSSESTVSRIRTEHFPLTLESARPSHTSQYLCASSARDLRAEFEAFFGQGTRLTVV.

This clonotype came up many times. V and J are TRBV19 and TRBJ1-2; D unclear. V was cut by 4 bases and J by 0 bases, with 12 bases left in between. The CDR3 is made up of 15 amino acids. CDR1 and CDR2 (germline): LNHDA, SQIVND (reference sequence). CDR3 DNA: TGTGCCAGTAGTACCGTGGAGATTACTAACTATGGCTACACCTTC. Translation gives CASSTVEITNYGYTF. The entire variable domain, with the rest obtained from reference TRBV19 and TRBJ1-2, is as follows: DGGITQSPKYLFRKEGQNVTLSCEQNLNHDAMYWYRQDPGQGLRLIYYSQIVNDFQKGDIAEGYSVSREKKESFPLTVTSAQKNPTAFYLCASSTVEITNYGYTFGSGTRLTVV.